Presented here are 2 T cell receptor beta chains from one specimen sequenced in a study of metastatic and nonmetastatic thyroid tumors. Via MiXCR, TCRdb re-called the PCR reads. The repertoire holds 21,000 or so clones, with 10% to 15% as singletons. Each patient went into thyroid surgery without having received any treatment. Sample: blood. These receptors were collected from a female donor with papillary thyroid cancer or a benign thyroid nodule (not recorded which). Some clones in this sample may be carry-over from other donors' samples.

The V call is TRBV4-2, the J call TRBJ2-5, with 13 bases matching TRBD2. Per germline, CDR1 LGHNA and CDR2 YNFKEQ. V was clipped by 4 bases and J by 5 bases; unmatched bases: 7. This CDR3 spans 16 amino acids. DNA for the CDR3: TGTGCCAGCAGCCGCACTAGCGGGGGGGCAGATGAGACCCAGTACTTC. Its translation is CASSRTSGGADETQYF.

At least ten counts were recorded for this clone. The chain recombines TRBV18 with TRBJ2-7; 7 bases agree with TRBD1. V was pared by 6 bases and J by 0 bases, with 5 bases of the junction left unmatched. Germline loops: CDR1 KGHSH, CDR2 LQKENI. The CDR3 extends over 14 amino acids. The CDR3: CASSEGTASYEQYF. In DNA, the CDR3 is TGTGCCAGCTCGGAAGGGACAGCCTCCTACGAGCAGTACTTC.